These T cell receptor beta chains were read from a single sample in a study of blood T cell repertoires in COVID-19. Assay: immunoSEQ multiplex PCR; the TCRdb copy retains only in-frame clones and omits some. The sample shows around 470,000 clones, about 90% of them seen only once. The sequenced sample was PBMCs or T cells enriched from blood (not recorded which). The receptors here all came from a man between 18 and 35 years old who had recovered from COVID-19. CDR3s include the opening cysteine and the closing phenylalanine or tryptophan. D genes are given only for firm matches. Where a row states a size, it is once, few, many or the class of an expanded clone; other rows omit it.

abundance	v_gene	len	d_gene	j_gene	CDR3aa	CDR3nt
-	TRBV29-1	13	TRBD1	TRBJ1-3	CSVAQGAGNTIYF	TGCAGCGTTGCACAGGGGGCTGGAAACACCATATATTTT
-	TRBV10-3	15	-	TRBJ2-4	CAISEFGEAKNIQYF	TGTGCCATCAGTGAGTTTGGAGAGGCCAAAAACATTCAGTACTTC
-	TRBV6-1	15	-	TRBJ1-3	CASSEGSGGWNTIYF	TGTGCCAGCAGTGAAGGGTCGGGGGGGTGGAACACCATATATTTT
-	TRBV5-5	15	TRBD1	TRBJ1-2	CASSLGDRANYGYTF	TGTGCCAGCAGCTTGGGGGACAGGGCTAACTATGGCTACACCTTC
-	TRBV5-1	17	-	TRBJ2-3	CASSFTAGRSVTDTQYF	TGCGCCAGCAGCTTTACCGCGGGACGTTCTGTCACAGATACGCAGTATTTT
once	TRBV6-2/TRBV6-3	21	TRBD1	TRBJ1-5	CASSPGQGTLGGYRSNQPQHF	TGTGCCAGCAGTCCGGGACAGGGGACTTTGGGGGGATATAGAAGCAATCAGCCCCAGCATTTT
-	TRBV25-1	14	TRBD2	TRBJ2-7	CASSVREGTYEQYF	TGTGCCAGCAGTGTGCGGGAGGGAACCTACGAGCAGTACTTC
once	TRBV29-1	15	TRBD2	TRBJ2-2	CSVSLAGVATGELFF	TGCAGCGTCTCACTAGCGGGGGTAGCCACCGGGGAGCTGTTTTTT
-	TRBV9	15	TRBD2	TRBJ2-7	CASSVLAGGPYEQYF	TGTGCCAGCAGCGTCCTAGCGGGAGGGCCCTACGAGCAGTACTTC
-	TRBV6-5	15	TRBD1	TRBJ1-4	CASINDRGVLEKLFF	TGTGCCAGCATTAACGACAGGGGCGTTTTGGAAAAACTGTTTTTT
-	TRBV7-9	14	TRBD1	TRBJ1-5	CASSQDRGDQPQHF	TGTGCCAGCAGCCAAGACAGGGGGGACCAGCCCCAGCATTTT
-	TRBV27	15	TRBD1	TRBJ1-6	CASSLVGQGRAPLHF	TGTGCCAGCAGTTTAGTCGGACAGGGGAGGGCACCCCTCCACTTT
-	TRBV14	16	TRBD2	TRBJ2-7	CASSLLAGEGSYEQYF	TGTGCCAGCAGCTTATTAGCGGGAGAAGGCTCCTACGAGCAGTACTTC
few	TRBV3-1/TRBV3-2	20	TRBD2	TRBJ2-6	CASSQDPRQRESSGANVLTF	TGTGCCAGCAGCCAAGACCCCAGACAGCGGGAGTCCTCTGGGGCCAACGTCCTGACTTTC
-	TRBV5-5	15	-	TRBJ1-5	CATTTGPNSNQPQHF	TGTGCCACCACTACAGGACCAAATAGCAATCAGCCCCAGCATTTT
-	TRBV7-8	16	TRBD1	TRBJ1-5	CASSLRPQGVGQPQHF	TGTGCCAGCAGCTTACGCCCACAGGGGGTGGGGCAGCCCCAGCATTTT
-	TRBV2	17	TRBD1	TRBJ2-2	CASSVRAGGSSTGELFF	TGTGCCAGCAGTGTTCGGGCAGGGGGCTCGAGCACCGGGGAGCTGTTTTTT
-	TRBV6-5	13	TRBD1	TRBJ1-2	CASRGQASYGYTF	TGTGCCAGCAGGGGACAGGCTTCCTATGGCTACACCTTC
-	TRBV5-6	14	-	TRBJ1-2	CASSFAGAQSGYTF	TGTGCCAGCAGCTTTGCGGGGGCGCAAAGTGGCTACACCTTC
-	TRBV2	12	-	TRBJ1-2	CASRNGQAGYTF	TGTGCCAGCCGGAATGGACAAGCTGGCTACACCTTC
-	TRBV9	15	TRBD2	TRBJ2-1	CASSVDPLAANEQFF	TGTGCCAGCAGCGTAGACCCACTAGCGGCCAATGAGCAGTTCTTC
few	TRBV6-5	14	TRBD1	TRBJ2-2	CASRETGAVGELFF	TGTGCCAGCAGGGAGACAGGGGCGGTCGGGGAGCTGTTTTTT
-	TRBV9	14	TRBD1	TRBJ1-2	CASSAGTGGYGYTF	TGTGCCAGCAGCGCCGGGACAGGGGGCTATGGCTACACCTTC
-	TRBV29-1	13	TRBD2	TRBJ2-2	CSVSGTSTGELFF	TGCAGCGTATCCGGGACTAGCACCGGGGAGCTGTTTTTT
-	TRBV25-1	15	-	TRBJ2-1	CASSPPSSSYNEQFF	TGTGCCAGCAGTCCTCCGTCCAGCTCCTACAATGAGCAGTTCTTC
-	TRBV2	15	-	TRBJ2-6	CASSVTASGANVLTF	TGTGCCAGCAGCGTAACAGCCTCTGGGGCCAACGTCCTGACTTTC
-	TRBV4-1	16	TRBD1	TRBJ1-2	CASSQTLRDREDGYTF	TGCGCCAGCAGCCAAACCCTTAGGGACAGGGAGGATGGCTACACCTTC
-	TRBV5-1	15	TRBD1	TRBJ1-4	CASSLARGSGEKLFF	TGCGCCAGCAGCTTGGCCAGGGGGTCGGGTGAAAAACTGTTTTTT
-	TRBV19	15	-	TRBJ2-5	CASSSLTVSQETQYF	TGTGCCAGTAGTTCCCTGACAGTATCCCAAGAGACCCAGTACTTC
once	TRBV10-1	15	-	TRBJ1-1	CASSESGGRGTEAFF	TGCGCCAGCAGTGAGTCGGGAGGTCGCGGCACTGAAGCTTTCTTT
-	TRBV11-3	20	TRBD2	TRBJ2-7	CASSLAPGTTILAGDYEQYF	TGTGCCAGCAGCTTGGCCCCAGGGACAACGATACTAGCGGGGGACTACGAGCAGTACTTC
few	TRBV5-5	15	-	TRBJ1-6	CASSLVGNWGEPLHF	TGTGCCAGCAGCTTAGTTGGTAATTGGGGAGAACCCCTCCACTTT
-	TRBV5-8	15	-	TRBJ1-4	CASSLSGAYPEKLFF	TGTGCCAGCAGCTTGAGCGGGGCTTATCCTGAAAAACTGTTTTTT
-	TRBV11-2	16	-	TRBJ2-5	CASSPEVREAQETQYF	TGTGCCAGCAGCCCCGAGGTCAGGGAGGCCCAAGAGACCCAGTACTTC
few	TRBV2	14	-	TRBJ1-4	CASSDQGLGEKLFF	TGTGCCAGCAGTGATCAGGGGTTGGGAGAAAAACTGTTTTTT
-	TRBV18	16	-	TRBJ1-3	CASSPNAGPFGNTIYF	TGTGCCAGCTCACCGAACGCGGGGCCGTTTGGAAACACCATATATTTT
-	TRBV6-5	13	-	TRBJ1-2	CASKLFRSYGYTF	TGTGCCAGCAAGCTATTTCGGTCCTATGGCTACACCTTC
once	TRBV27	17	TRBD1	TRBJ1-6	CASSLLQGRPYNSPLHF	TGTGCCAGCAGTTTATTACAGGGGAGGCCCTATAATTCACCCCTCCACTTT
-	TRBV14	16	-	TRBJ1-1	CASSQGIQNRLSETFF	TGTGCCAGCAGCCAGGGGATACAAAACAGGTTAAGCGAAACTTTCTTT
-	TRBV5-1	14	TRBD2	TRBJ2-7	CASSLEAGGYEQYF	TGCGCCAGCAGCTTGGAAGCGGGAGGCTACGAGCAGTACTTC
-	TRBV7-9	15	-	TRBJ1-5	CASSLSQGLNQPQHF	TGTGCCAGCAGCTTAAGTCAGGGTCTCAATCAGCCCCAGCATTTT
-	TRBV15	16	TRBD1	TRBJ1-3	CATSPPGTVSGNTIYF	TGTGCCACCAGCCCCCCCGGGACAGTCTCTGGAAACACCATATATTTT
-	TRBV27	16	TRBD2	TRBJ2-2	CASRDPSGTLPGELFF	TGTGCCAGCAGGGACCCTAGCGGGACCCTTCCCGGGGAGCTGTTTTTT
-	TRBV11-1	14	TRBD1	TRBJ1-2	CASSRRTGDYGYTF	TGTGCCAGCAGCCGAAGGACAGGTGACTATGGCTACACCTTC
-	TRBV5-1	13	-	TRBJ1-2	CASRRTANYGYTF	TGCGCCAGCAGAAGGACAGCTAACTATGGCTACACCTTC
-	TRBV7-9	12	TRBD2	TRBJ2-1	CASSWTSNEQFF	TGTGCCAGCAGCTGGACTAGTAATGAGCAGTTCTTC
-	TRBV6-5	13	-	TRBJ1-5	CASRTDSNQPQHF	TGTGCCAGCAGAACAGATAGCAATCAGCCCCAGCATTTT
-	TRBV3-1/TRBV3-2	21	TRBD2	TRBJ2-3	CASSQRATTRTSGVVGDTQYF	TGTGCCAGCAGCCAAAGGGCGACCACCCGGACTAGCGGGGTGGTAGGAGATACGCAGTATTTT
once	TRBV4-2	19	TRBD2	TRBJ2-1	CASSQEFPGTSGRHNEQFF	TGTGCCAGCAGCCAAGAATTTCCCGGGACTAGCGGGAGGCACAATGAGCAGTTCTTC
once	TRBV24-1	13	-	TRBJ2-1	CATSDLWSREQFF	TGTGCCACCAGTGATTTGTGGAGTCGAGAGCAGTTCTTC
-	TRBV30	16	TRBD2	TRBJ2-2	CACLSGRALDTGELFF	TGTGCCTGTCTTAGCGGGAGGGCCCTGGACACCGGGGAGCTGTTTTTT
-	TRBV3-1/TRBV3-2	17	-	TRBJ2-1	CASSPLAVFGVRNEQFF	TGTGCCAGCAGCCCATTAGCGGTTTTTGGAGTGCGGAATGAGCAGTTCTTC
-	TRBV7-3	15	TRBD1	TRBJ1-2	CASSPTTGQGNGYTF	TGTGCCAGCAGCCCAACAACCGGACAGGGAAATGGCTACACCTTC
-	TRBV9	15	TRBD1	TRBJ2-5	CASSVEGQGLETQYF	TGTGCCAGCAGCGTAGAGGGACAGGGGTTGGAGACCCAGTACTTC
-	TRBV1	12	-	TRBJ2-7	CTQGGGSYEQYF	TGCACCCAAGGGGGCGGATCCTACGAGCAGTACTTC
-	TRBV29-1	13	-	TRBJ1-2	CSVADSNKYGYTF	TGCAGCGTTGCGGACAGCAATAAATATGGCTACACCTTC
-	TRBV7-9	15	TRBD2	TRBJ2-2	CASSLQRGATGELFF	TGTGCCAGCAGCTTACAGCGGGGCGCCACCGGGGAGCTGTTTTTT